One sample yielded the 14 T cell receptor beta chains listed below, sequenced in a study of shared clonotypes between healthy human individuals. CD45RO-negative CD8 cells positively selected for CCR7 made up the naive population, which excluded terminally differentiated effector memory CD45RA+ cells. Clones were read by immunoSEQ multiplex PCR, and TCRdb kept only the in-frame ones, dropping some. Among 660,000 or so clones, approximately 96% were seen once, and the ten largest hold about 0.12%. The sample comprised naive CD8+ T cells sorted from blood. All receptors derive from a woman younger than 45 in good health.

This chain links TRBV28 with TRBJ2-2; 12 nucleotides line up with TRBD2. J gave up 5 bases and V 6 bases, and 7 bases lay outside the gene matches. CDR1 is MDHEN and CDR2 is SYDVKM in the germline V gene. This CDR3 has 16 residues. In nucleotides, the CDR3 is TGTGCCAGCAGGCGCCTAGCGGGAGGGGGGACCGGGGAGCTGTTTTTT. It encodes CASRRLAGGGTGELFF.

This chain links TRBV19 with TRBJ1-1, with D possibly being TRBD1 (5 bases). The CDR3 is 17 amino acids. The V gene's germline CDR1 is LNHDA and CDR2 SQIVND (reference sequence). The V gene lost 6 bases and the J gene lost 3 bases, with 23 bases spanning the gap. The DNA for the CDR3 is TGTGCCAGTAGCCAACGCCCGGGACGGCGATCGGACACTGAAGCTTTCTTT. Its protein is CASSQRPGRRSDTEAFF.

This chain links TRBV7-8 with TRBJ2-5, with D perhaps TRBD2 (6 bases). This CDR3 has 16 residues. The germline gives CDR1 SGHVS, CDR2 FQNEAQ. Trimming stripped 2 bases from V and 3 bases from J, with 16 bases between. The CDR3, as DNA: TGTGCCAGCAGCTTATATACACGCGGGACGGAAGAGACCCAGTACTTC. This codes for CASSLYTRGTEETQYF.

The V call is TRBV11-2, the J call TRBJ2-5; D gene unclear. The J call may be incorrect, as the DNA end agrees better with TRBJ2-7. The V gene's germline CDR1 is SGHAT and CDR2 FQNNGV. CDR3 length: 12 amino acids. Here the CDR3 DNA reads TGTGCCAGCAGCTTAGCCGGGTCCGAGCAGTACTTC. As protein: CASSLAGSEQYF.

The chain combines TRBV25-1 with TRBJ2-7; TRBD2 matches 7 bases. The trim removed 6 bases at V and 7 bases at J, leaving 18 bases unmatched. Germline V lookup: CDR1 MGHDK, CDR2 SYGVNS. This CDR3 region has 16 residues. The CDR3 DNA follows: TGTGCCAGCAGCGAAATGGGTGCGGGAGAAGGATGTGAGCAGTACTTC. Protein product: CASSEMGAGEGCEQYF.

The rearrangement links TRBV21-1 to TRBJ2-7. TRBV21-1 is a pseudogene. CDR3 length equals 16 residues. CDR3 region: CASSKVIAILPYEQYF. In DNA, the CDR3 is TGTGCCAGCAGCAAAGTTATCGCCATCTTACCGTACGAGCAGTACTTC.

The chain is built from TRBV12-5 and TRBJ1-1; 9 nucleotides align to TRBD1. CDR1 and CDR2 from the germline V gene are LGHNT and FRNRAP. The CDR3 is 16 residues long. The V and J ends lost 9 bases and 1 base, in that order; junction bases with no gene match: 12. CDR3 DNA sequence: TGTGCTAGCGCGCTAACAGGGGGCGCGGGGAACACTGAAGCTTTCTTT. This translates into CASALTGGAGNTEAFF.

With regard to this clone: Other DNA variants within this sample encode the same CDR3. This chain links TRBV27 with TRBJ2-7; 11 nucleotides align to TRBD1. Germline V lookup: CDR1 MNHEY, CDR2 SMNVEV (reference sequence). V dropped 6 bases and J dropped 4; count of bases not matched to a gene: 5. The CDR3 sequence is 14 residues long. The CDR3 DNA is TGTGCCAGCAGCGCGGGACAGGGGGGTTACGAGCAGTACTTC. It specifies CASSAGQGGYEQYF.

The chain carries TRBV7-6 and TRBJ2-3; 8 nucleotides align to TRBD1. Germline V lookup: CDR1 SGHVS, CDR2 FNYEAQ. The V and J ends lost 4 bases and 0 bases, in that order; junction bases with no gene match: 3. This CDR3 is 15 amino acids long. CDR3 sequence (DNA): TGTGCCAGCAGCTCTACAGGGGGTAGCACAGATACGCAGTATTTT. Amino acid sequence: CASSSTGGSTDTQYF.

The chain recombines TRBV28 with TRBJ2-7; 8 bases match TRBD1. The germline CDR1 and CDR2 sequences are MDHEN and SYDVKM. The CDR3 is made up of 15 amino acids. V lost 6 bases, J lost 5 bases, and 12 bases stayed unmatched. The CDR3 coding sequence is TGTGCCAGCAGCCTCCTTGAGACAGGGGTACACGAGCAGTACTTC. Translated, it gives CASSLLETGVHEQYF.

The CDR3 spells CASSRDHEQYF. DNA for the CDR3: TGTGCCAGCAGTAGGGACCACGAGCAGTACTTC. J is TRBJ2-7 and V is TRBV5-4; D might be TRBD1 or TRBD2, each matching 5 bases. This CDR3 spans 11 amino acids. Germline CDR1 and CDR2: SGHNT and YYREEE (reference sequence). With 5 bases removed from V and 5 bases from J, the gap between germline ends came to 8 bases.

CDR3 region: CASSDLTLAKNIQYF. The CDR3 nucleotides read TGTGCCAGCAGTGACCTTACCTTAGCCAAAAACATTCAGTACTTC. The chain uses TRBV6-1 and TRBJ2-4; D is ambiguous. Deletions cut 3 bases from V and 0 bases from J, with 9 bases between. Germline loops: CDR1 MNHNS, CDR2 SASEGT. The CDR3 loop spans 15 amino acids.

CDR3 sequence reads: CASSLGDRGETQYF. DNA of the CDR3: TGTGCCAGCAGCTTGGGGGACAGAGGGGAGACCCAGTACTTC. The chain has TRBV5-6 and TRBJ2-5; 7 nucleotides line up with TRBD1. V trimming: 0 bases; J trimming: 5 bases; junction bases outside the gene matches: 4. Germline CDR1 is SGHDT and CDR2 is YYEEEE. This CDR3 region has 14 residues.

Comments on this clone: Other DNA sequences in the sample encode the same CDR3. The chain links TRBV27 to TRBJ2-6, with D unclear. The length of the CDR3 is 12 residues. Trimming stripped 7 bases from V and 4 bases from J, with 5 bases between. Germline V gene lookup returns CDR1 MNHEY and CDR2 SMNVEV (reference sequence). CDR3 sequence reads: CASTSGANVLTF. CDR3 nucleotides: TGTGCCAGCACTTCCGGGGCCAACGTCCTGACTTTC.